One and the same sample provided the 28 T cell receptor beta chains below, sequenced in a study of cytomegalovirus exposure and HLA in healthy donors. It was with 60 Vbeta and 13 Jbeta primers that the PCR ran. Sequencing used immunoSEQ multiplex PCR; TCRdb keeps in-frame clones, though not all of them. The sample contains over 100,000 clones, 65% to 90% of which appear only once. The sequenced material came from PBMCs. The source is a woman aged 18-30 years in good health and CMV-seropositive.

The V gene is TRBV7-2, the J gene TRBJ1-3; D gene ambiguous. The V end was cut by 2 bases, the J end by 0 bases, with 8 bases between. Germline loops: CDR1 SGHTA, CDR2 FQGNSA. This CDR3 has 15 residues. CDR3 sequence (DNA): TGTGCCAGCAGCTTATCTTACACCTCTGGAAACACCATATATTTT. Its translation: CASSLSYTSGNTIYF.

The rearrangement uses TRBV5-6 and TRBJ2-3; 15 bases line up with TRBD2. The CDR3 runs to 18 residues. V lost 4 bases, J lost 0 bases, and 6 bases stayed unmatched. Germline V CDR1 and CDR2: SGHDT, YYEEEE. The CDR3 nucleotides are TGTGCCAGCAGCGAGGGACTAGCGGGGGGTAAGAGCACAGATACGCAGTATTTT. Translation: CASSEGLAGGKSTDTQYF. The whole variable domain, remainder taken from reference TRBV5-6 and TRBJ2-3, is DAGVTQSPTHLIKTRGQQVTLRCSPKSGHDTVSWYQQALGQGPQFIFQYYEEEERQRGNFPDRFSGHQFPNYSSELNVNALLLGDSALYLCASSEGLAGGKSTDTQYFGPGTRLTVL.

This sequence joins TRBV9 and TRBJ2-3; tentative D call: TRBD2 (5 bases). CDR1 is SGDLS and CDR2 is YYNGEE in the germline V gene. The length of the CDR3 is 13 residues. Trimming took 4 bases from V and 8 from J, leaving 14 bases between them. The DNA of the CDR3 is TGTGCCAGCAGCTCCTCGCCCGAGGGTACGCAGTATTTT. This sequence encodes CASSSSPEGTQYF. The full variable domain, rest sourced from reference TRBV9 and TRBJ2-3, is DSGVTQTPKHLITATGQRVTLRCSPRSGDLSVYWYQQSLDQGLQFLIQYYNGEERAKGNILERFSAQQFPDLHSELNLSSLELGDSALYFCASSSSPEGTQYFGPGTRLTVL.

For the CDR3, the DNA is TGTGCCAGCAGTGAAGCGCCTGGGACAGACTTTGCAACTAATGAAAAACTGTTTTTT. Protein: CASSEAPGTDFATNEKLFF. The chain couples TRBV2 to TRBJ1-4, with 7 positions matching TRBD1. CDR3 length: 19 residues. Germline V lookup: CDR1 SNHLY, CDR2 FYNNEI. V lost 0 bases, J lost 0 bases, and 10 bases stayed unmatched.

The chain employs TRBV19 and TRBJ1-1; TRBD1 is a possible D gene (5 bases). The CDR3 contains 13 residues. CDR1 is LNHDA and CDR2 is SQIVND in the germline V gene (reference sequence). The V end was cut by 2 bases, the J end by 3 bases, with 7 bases between. In DNA form, the CDR3 reads TGTGCCAGTAGTATATTAGGGGACACTGAAGCTTTCTTT. This codes for CASSILGDTEAFF.

This chain connects TRBV2 to TRBJ2-7; D unclear. CDR1 and CDR2 (germline): SNHLY, FYNNEI. The CDR3 consists of 15 residues. Trimming took 2 bases from V and 2 from J, leaving 13 bases between them. Here the CDR3 reads CASSESTRPPYEQYF. The CDR3 DNA follows: TGTGCCAGCAGTGAAAGTACCAGGCCACCCTACGAGCAGTACTTC.

V and J are TRBV19 and TRBJ1-5; 12 nucleotides line up with TRBD1. CDR3 size: 16 residues. Germline trimming cut 5 bases from V and 1 base from J; bases unmatched to any gene: 3. Germline V gene lookup returns CDR1 LNHDA and CDR2 SQIVND (reference sequence). The chain's CDR3 is CASSHGTGGSNQPQHF. CDR3 sequence (DNA): TGTGCCAGTAGTCACGGGACAGGGGGCAGCAATCAGCCCCAGCATTTT.

The chain is built from TRBV7-6 and TRBJ2-1; TRBD1 might be the D (5 bases). Looked up from germline, CDR1 is SGHVS and CDR2 is FNYEAQ. The CDR3 runs 13 residues. Trimming left V 3 bases short and J 4 bases short, with 7 bases between. The CDR3 DNA sequence: TGTGCCAGCAGCTTCAGGGTTTACAATGAGCAGTTCTTC. This translates into CASSFRVYNEQFF. Looking up the rest from reference TRBV7-6 and TRBJ2-1 gives the full variable domain: GAGVSQSPRYKVTKRGQDVALRCDPISGHVSLYWYRQALGQGPEFLTYFNYEAQQDKSGLPNDRFSAERPEGSISTLTIQRTEQRDSAMYRCASSFRVYNEQFFGPGTRLTVL.

The chain has TRBV6-5 and TRBJ2-7; no clear D gene. CDR1 MNHEY and CDR2 SVGAGI come from the germline V gene. The CDR3 covers 12 residues. V dropped 8 bases and J dropped 4 bases, with 12 bases sitting between them. The CDR3 DNA reads as TGTGCCAGCGTAACAATGATTTACGAGCAGTACTTC. It codes for CASVTMIYEQYF.

Worth noting for this clone: A read error may produce the germline difference seen at one junction end. This chain joins TRBV7-7 and TRBJ2-7; 7 nucleotides line up with TRBD1. Germline loops: CDR1 SSHAT, CDR2 FNYEAQ (reference sequence). The CDR3 length is 13 residues. CDR3 sequence: CASSLEGAGEQYF. Here the CDR3 DNA reads TGTGCTAGCAGCTTAGAGGGGGCAGGCGAGCAGTACTTC.

This clone was seen a few times. This chain uses TRBV5-1 with TRBJ1-6, with D possibly matching TRBD1 (5 bases). CDR1 SGHRS and CDR2 YFSETQ come from the germline V gene. The germline V and J ends were trimmed by 0 bases and 10 bases, with 11 bases remaining between them. The CDR3 totals 14 residues. CDR3 coding DNA: TGCGCCAGCAGCTTGGAGGGTTCAGGGTCACCCCTCCACTTT. It specifies CASSLEGSGSPLHF.

This chain uses TRBV28 with TRBJ1-6; D possibly corresponds to TRBD1 (6 bases). CDR3 length equals 17 residues. With 6 bases removed from V and 7 bases from J, the gap between germline ends came to 22 bases. The V gene's germline CDR1 is MDHEN and CDR2 SYDVKM. CDR3: CASSDGGGGRGNSPLHF. CDR3 DNA sequence: TGTGCCAGCAGCGATGGAGGCGGGGGGCGCGGGAATTCACCCCTCCACTTT. Variable domain in full (rest from reference TRBV28 and TRBJ1-6): DVKVTQSSRYLVKRTGEKVFLECVQDMDHENMFWYRQDPGLGLRLIYFSYDVKMKEKGDIPEGYSVSREKKERFSLILESASTNQTSMYLCASSDGGGGRGNSPLHFGNGTRLTVT.

The J gene is TRBJ1-1, the V gene TRBV18; possibly TRBD1 for D (6 bases). The ends were cut back, 3 bases at V and 1 base at J, with 12 bases in the middle. The CDR3 totals 15 residues. CDR1 and CDR2 from the germline V gene are KGHSH and LQKENI. The CDR3, as DNA: TGTGCCAGCTCACCTGGGGGGGCGAGGAACACTGAAGCTTTCTTT. Residues: CASSPGGARNTEAFF.

The chain is built from TRBV25-1 and TRBJ1-2; 8 nucleotides align to TRBD1. The germline V gene has CDR1 MGHDK and CDR2 SYGVNS. V was clipped by 0 bases and J by 0 bases; unmatched bases: 9. This CDR3 region has 18 residues. The CDR3 protein is CASSEYPTGAPPNYGYTF. As DNA, the CDR3 is TGTGCCAGCAGTGAATACCCGACAGGGGCCCCACCTAACTATGGCTACACCTTC.

V gene TRBV6-1 combines with J gene TRBJ2-1; 9 nucleotides line up with TRBD2. J lost 7 bases, V lost 7 bases, and 11 bases had no gene match. This CDR3 is 15 amino acids long. The germline V gene encodes CDR1 MNHNS and CDR2 SASEGT. The CDR3 nucleotides read TGTGCCAGCACCCCAATAGCGGGGGAGCGGAATGAGCAGTTCTTC. It translates to CASTPIAGERNEQFF.

This chain joins TRBV9 and TRBJ2-7, with TRBD1 matching over 11 bases. Germline V gene lookup returns CDR1 SGDLS and CDR2 YYNGEE. Unmatched junction bases numbered 3, after V lost 1 base and J lost 3 bases. The CDR3 is made up of 15 amino acids. Written as DNA, the CDR3 is TGTGCCAGCAGCGTATCGGACAGGGGGCTCTACGAGCAGTACTTC. It encodes CASSVSDRGLYEQYF.

The sample holds a few counts of this clone. The genes are TRBV9 and TRBJ1-5, with 8 bases matching TRBD1. This CDR3 has 15 amino acids. Trimming took 0 bases from V and 7 from J; bases not matched to a gene: 6. Germline V CDR1 and CDR2: SGDLS, YYNGEE. In DNA, the CDR3 is TGTGCCAGCAGCGTAGTTGGACAGGGTGGACAGCCCCAGCATTTT. Protein: CASSVVGQGGQPQHF.

The J gene is TRBJ2-7, the V gene TRBV7-2, with 12 bases lining up with TRBD2. CDR3 length equals 15 residues. Germline CDR1 reads SGHTA; CDR2 reads FQGNSA. Trimming at V came to 2 bases and at J to 1 base, leaving 0 bases not matched to a gene. The CDR3 spells CASSLTSGGSYEQYF. The DNA of the CDR3 is TGTGCCAGCAGCTTAACTAGCGGGGGGTCCTACGAGCAGTACTTC. Full variable domain (rest looked up from reference TRBV7-2 and TRBJ2-7): GAGVSQSPSNKVTEKGKDVELRCDPISGHTALYWYRQSLGQGLEFLIYFQGNSAPDKSGLPSDRFSAERTGGSVSTLTIQRTQQEDSAVYLCASSLTSGGSYEQYFGPGTRLTVT.

The genes are TRBV5-4 and TRBJ2-2; the match to TRBD1 covers 8 bases. V gave up 4 bases and J gave up 4 bases; unmatched junction bases: 6. The germline V gene encodes CDR1 SGHNT and CDR2 YYREEE (reference sequence). This CDR3 is built from 15 residues. CDR3 sequence: CASSDRQGLTGELFF. In DNA form, the CDR3 reads TGTGCCAGCAGCGACCGACAGGGGCTCACCGGGGAGCTGTTTTTT.

The V gene is TRBV10-3, the J gene TRBJ1-4, with 8 bases lining up with TRBD1. This CDR3 is built from 15 residues. V was clipped by 0 bases and J by 12 bases; unmatched bases: 9. Germline assignment: CDR1 ENHRY and CDR2 SYGVKD. The CDR3 DNA sequence: TGTGCCATCAGTGAGTCCGGGGGACAGGAGGTGGAACTGTTTTTT. It encodes CAISESGGQEVELFF.

The table lists this clone with a count of one. The chain carries TRBV29-1 and TRBJ2-7, with 11 bases matching TRBD1. The CDR3 has 12 residues. J gave up 2 bases and V 7 bases, and 1 base lay outside the gene matches. CDR1 is SQVTM and CDR2 is ANQGSEA in the germline V gene. CDR3 sequence reads: CSGGQGAYEQYF. The CDR3 coding sequence is TGCAGCGGGGGACAGGGGGCCTACGAGCAGTACTTC.

This clone turned up a few times. The chain joins TRBV2 to TRBJ2-5; the D gene is possibly TRBD1 (6 bases). V lost 4 bases and J lost 3, with 9 bases in between. Germline V gene lookup returns CDR1 SNHLY and CDR2 FYNNEI. The CDR3 sequence is 13 residues long. The CDR3 DNA reads TGTGCCAGCAGTGTTTACAGGGAAGAGACCCAGTACTTC. Translating it yields CASSVYREETQYF.

The V and J genes are TRBV25-1 and TRBJ2-6; D is perhaps TRBD1 (6 bases). Germline values: CDR1 MGHDK, CDR2 SYGVNS. This CDR3 is 17 amino acids long. The V end was cut by 8 bases, the J end by 1 base, with 18 bases between. The CDR3: CASQTGTPGSGANVLTF. For the CDR3, the DNA is TGTGCCAGCCAAACCGGGACACCGGGTTCTGGGGCCAACGTCCTGACTTTC.

This rearrangement joins TRBV7-2 to TRBJ1-6; TRBD1 matches 7 bases. With V trimmed by 5 bases and J by 6 bases, 13 bases remained unmatched. CDR3 size: 17 residues. In germline, CDR1 is SGHTA, CDR2 FQGNSA. The CDR3 nucleotides are TGTGCCAGCAGCAATACAAATTACAGGGGACTTAATTCACCCCTCCACTTT. It yields the protein CASSNTNYRGLNSPLHF. Looking up the rest from reference TRBV7-2 and TRBJ1-6 gives the full variable domain: GAGVSQSPSNKVTEKGKDVELRCDPISGHTALYWYRQSLGQGLEFLIYFQGNSAPDKSGLPSDRFSAERTGGSVSTLTIQRTQQEDSAVYLCASSNTNYRGLNSPLHFGNGTRLTVT.

This clone was observed a few times. J is TRBJ2-1 and V is TRBV5-4, with 9 bases aligning to TRBD2. V lost 0 bases, J lost 2 bases, and 3 bases stayed unmatched. Germline CDR1 and CDR2: SGHNT and YYREEE (reference sequence). The CDR3 has 16 amino acids. CDR3 in amino acids: CASSLAPSGAYNEQFF. In DNA form, the CDR3 reads TGTGCCAGCAGCTTGGCCCCTAGCGGGGCCTACAATGAGCAGTTCTTC. The variable domain in full, completed from reference TRBV5-4 and TRBJ2-1, reads ETGVTQSPTHLIKTRGQQVTLRCSSQSGHNTVSWYQQALGQGPQFIFQYYREEENGRGNFPPRFSGLQFPNYSSELNVNALELDDSALYLCASSLAPSGAYNEQFFGPGTRLTVL.

CDR3 amino acids: CASTPTGVGEKLFF. The CDR3 DNA reads TGTGCCAGTACCCCGACAGGGGTGGGGGAAAAACTGTTTTTT. The V call is TRBV19, the J call TRBJ1-4; 8 bases match TRBD1. Looked up from germline, CDR1 is LNHDA and CDR2 is SQIVND (reference sequence). CDR3 length: 14 amino acids. Trimming removed 7 bases from V and 8 bases from J; junction bases left unmatched: 9.

The genes are TRBV11-1 and TRBJ2-2; a weak D match, TRBD1 (6 bases). The CDR3 runs 16 residues. The V and J ends lost 5 bases and 1 base respectively, with 14 bases between them. From germline, CDR1 is SGHAT and CDR2 FQDESV (reference sequence). The CDR3 sequence: CASSKSSGVNTGELFF. The CDR3 coding sequence is TGTGCCAGCAGCAAATCATCAGGGGTGAACACCGGGGAGCTGTTTTTT.

This rearrangement joins TRBV19 to TRBJ1-1; D unresolved. The CDR3 is made up of 13 amino acids. Germline V lookup: CDR1 LNHDA, CDR2 SQIVND (reference sequence). Between the trimmed V and J ends, which lost 3 bases and 4 bases, there was a span of 9 bases. The CDR3 reads CASSIRGGTEAFF. The CDR3, as DNA: TGTGCCAGTAGTATCCGGGGAGGCACTGAAGCTTTCTTT.